This entry features one T cell receptor beta chain sequence. Its antigen is still unknown. Germline CDR1 reads SGHTA; CDR2 reads FQGNSA. Deletions cut 2 bases from V and 4 bases from J, with 2 bases between. CDR3 length: 11 residues. This sample was included in a study of T cells in Graves' hyperthyroidism and ophthalmopathy. The definition of stable Graves' hyperthyroidism was no ophthalmopathy progression within 18 months. Orbital computed tomography and thyroid ultrasound, together with serum TRAb and thyroxine and clinical symptoms, were used for diagnoses. Source material for PBMCs was roughly 10 ml fresh peripheral blood. Findings and limits, study-wide: Ophthalmopathy and stable hyperthyroidism were separated by a 13 V-J model.

What was amplified from RNA transcripts were TCR beta CDR3 regions. During a first-round RT-PCR of the TCR CDR3, the HTBI primer set was used. One entry per CDR3 protein, called by TCRdb with MiXCR from the multiplex PCR reads. The data contain 200,000 to 250,000 distinct CDR3 sequences, 18% of them seen just once; the ten biggest clones take up over 35%. This clonotype was sampled from a man in his forties with Graves' hyperthyroidism. The sample was blood. The gene calls are TRBV7-2 and TRBJ1-1; D is unresolved. In DNA form, the CDR3 reads TGTGCCAGCAGCTTACTCACTGAAGCTTTCTTT. Its translation is CASSLLTEAFF. The full variable domain, its missing parts supplied by reference TRBV7-2 and TRBJ1-1, is GAGVSQSPSNKVTEKGKDVELRCDPISGHTALYWYRQSLGQGLEFLIYFQGNSAPDKSGLPSDRFSAERTGGSVSTLTIQRTQQEDSAVYLCASSLLTEAFFGQGTRLTVV.